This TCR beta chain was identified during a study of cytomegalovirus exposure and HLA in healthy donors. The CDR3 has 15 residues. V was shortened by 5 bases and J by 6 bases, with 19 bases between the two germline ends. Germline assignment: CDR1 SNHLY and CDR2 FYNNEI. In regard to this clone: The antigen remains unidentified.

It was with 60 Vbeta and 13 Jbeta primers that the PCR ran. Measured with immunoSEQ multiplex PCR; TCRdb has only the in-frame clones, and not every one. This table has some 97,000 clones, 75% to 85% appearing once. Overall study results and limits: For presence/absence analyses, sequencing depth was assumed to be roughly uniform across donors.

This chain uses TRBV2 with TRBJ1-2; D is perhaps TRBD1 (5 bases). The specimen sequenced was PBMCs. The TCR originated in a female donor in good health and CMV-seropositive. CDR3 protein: CASSLPGLGGDGYTF. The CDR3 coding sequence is TGTGCCAGCAGTCTTCCAGGACTTGGGGGGGATGGCTACACCTTC.